These 23 T cell receptor beta chains were sequenced from one sample in a study of cytomegalovirus exposure and HLA in healthy donors. The PCR used 60 Vbeta and 13 Jbeta primers. TCRdb's copy holds only in-frame clones and misses some; the assay was immunoSEQ multiplex PCR. The sample has roughly 110,000 clones, around 73% seen once; the top ten hold about 8%. Sequencing used PBMCs. The receptors were gathered from a young man in good health and CMV-seronegative.

The V call is TRBV19, the J call TRBJ2-7, with D possibly being TRBD1 (6 bases). Germline lookup yields CDR1 LNHDA and CDR2 SQIVND (reference sequence). The length of the CDR3 is 13 residues. V lost 6 bases to trimming and J lost 4 bases, with 13 bases between them. CDR3 amino acids: CASSSGRGYEQYF. Written as DNA, the CDR3 is TGTGCCAGTAGCTCGGGCAGGGGATACGAGCAGTACTTC.

The V call is TRBV7-2, the J call TRBJ2-5; 11 nucleotides align to TRBD1. The J call may be faulty, since TRBJ2-7 better matches the DNA end. Per the germline V gene, CDR1 is SGHTA and CDR2 is FQGNSA. The CDR3 consists of 18 residues. The CDR3 region has the DNA TGTGCCAGCAGCCGCCCAAGGGTTGGGACAGGGGGGACCTACGAGCAGTACTTC. Its protein product is CASSRPRVGTGGTYEQYF.

The chain is built from TRBV7-6 and TRBJ1-4, with TRBD1 matching over 7 bases. Trimming at V came to 1 base and at J to 7 bases, leaving 12 bases not matched to a gene. This CDR3 spans 17 amino acids. CDR1 is SGHVS, CDR2 FNYEAQ, per germline. DNA of the CDR3: TGTGCCAGCAGCTTAGAACCGGGACAGAGGCGTAGTGAAAAACTGTTTTTT. Translation gives CASSLEPGQRRSEKLFF.

V is TRBV30 and J is TRBJ1-3; D is possibly TRBD1 (5 bases). The CDR3 has 18 residues. V was clipped by 0 bases and J by 1 base, with 19 bases between them. The germline V gene encodes CDR1 GTSNPN and CDR2 SVGIG (reference sequence). CDR3 protein: CAWSVSRSRAPSGNTIYF. The CDR3 DNA follows: TGTGCCTGGAGTGTTAGCCGGAGCAGGGCCCCTTCTGGAAACACCATATATTTT. Using reference TRBV30 and TRBJ1-3 for the parts outside the CDR3, the full variable domain is SQTIHQWPATLVQPVGSPLSLECTVEGTSNPNLYWYRQAAGRGLQLLFYSVGIGQISSEVPQNLSASRPQDRQFILSSKKLLLSDSGFYLCAWSVSRSRAPSGNTIYFGEGSWLTVV.

This sequence joins TRBV10-3 and TRBJ1-3, with D hard to call. This CDR3 region has 15 residues. V was cut by 2 bases and J by 0 bases, with 8 bases left in between. Germline V lookup: CDR1 ENHRY, CDR2 SYGVKD. DNA for the CDR3: TGTGCCATCAGTGAGGTAGAAAGCTCTGGAAACACCATATATTTT. This sequence encodes CAISEVESSGNTIYF.

V is TRBV7-6 and J is TRBJ1-2; 11 bases are a match to TRBD1. The CDR3 runs to 14 residues. Trimming removed 5 bases from V and 7 bases from J; junction bases left unmatched: 6. Per germline, CDR1 SGHVS and CDR2 FNYEAQ. The CDR3 coding sequence is TGTGCCAGCAGCAACCCGGGACAGGGGGGTGGCTACACCTTC. It is translated as CASSNPGQGGGYTF.

Sample share makes this clone medium-sized (0.01 to 0.1%). The V call is TRBV5-6, the J call TRBJ2-4, with D perhaps TRBD2 (5 bases). CDR1 and CDR2 from the germline V gene are SGHDT and YYEEEE. The CDR3 is 12 amino acids. Trimming stripped 5 bases from V and 8 bases from J, with 11 bases between. The CDR3 loop reads CASSHGVDIQYF. CDR3 sequence (DNA): TGTGCCAGCAGTCACGGGGTGGACATTCAGTACTTC.

The gene calls are TRBV5-1 and TRBJ1-2; D is perhaps TRBD1 (6 bases). This CDR3 is built from 13 residues. The germline CDR1 and CDR2 sequences are SGHRS and YFSETQ. Deletions cut 7 bases from V and 2 bases from J, with 12 bases between. DNA for the CDR3: TGCGCCAGCGCAGGGGCTCTGAACTATGGCTACACCTTC. Translated, it gives CASAGALNYGYTF.

The CDR3 DNA is TGTGCCAGCAGCAAGGGGGGGTCGGGTGAGCAGTTCTTC. Protein product: CASSKGGSGEQFF. The V gene is TRBV9, the J gene TRBJ2-1; the D gene is possibly TRBD2 (7 bases). The CDR3 consists of 13 residues. V lost 4 bases, J lost 9 bases, and 14 bases lay in between. In germline, CDR1 is SGDLS, CDR2 YYNGEE.

The rearrangement links TRBV5-6 to TRBJ1-4, with D possibly being TRBD1 (5 bases). V gave up 2 bases and J gave up 3 bases, with 14 bases separating them. Germline lookup yields CDR1 SGHDT and CDR2 YYEEEE. This CDR3 spans 16 amino acids. CDR3 DNA: TGTGCCAGCAGCTTTCTTGCGGGGACTTCTAATGAAAAACTGTTTTTT. It translates to CASSFLAGTSNEKLFF.

This sequence joins TRBV6-6 and TRBJ2-1, with D possibly TRBD1 on 5 matching bases. The CDR3 sequence is 15 residues long. Germline V gives CDR1 MNHNY, CDR2 SVGAGI (reference sequence). V lost 2 bases and J 2 bases, leaving 10 bases between the germline ends. Written as DNA, the CDR3 is TGTGCCAGCAGTTACGGCAGGGCGGCCTACAATGAGCAGTTCTTC. This translates into CASSYGRAAYNEQFF.

The genes are TRBV19 and TRBJ2-7; D may be TRBD1 (5 bases). Germline-derived CDR1 and CDR2 are LNHDA and SQIVND (reference sequence). The V and J ends lost 8 bases and 0 bases respectively, with 14 bases between them. The CDR3 consists of 14 residues. CDR3 nucleotide sequence: TGTGCCAGTGCCCTGGGGCCAAGCTCCTACGAGCAGTACTTC. Translation: CASALGPSSYEQYF.

The V call is TRBV10-2, the J call TRBJ2-1, with 10 bases identical to TRBD2. The germline V gene encodes CDR1 WSHSY and CDR2 SAAADI. V lost 5 bases, J lost 4 bases, and 14 bases stayed unmatched. The CDR3 has 18 amino acids. The CDR3 sequence is CASSPAPLSGGPYNEQFF. For the CDR3, the DNA is TGCGCCAGCAGTCCGGCCCCTCTTAGCGGGGGGCCTTACAATGAGCAGTTCTTC.

This clone was seen only once. This rearrangement joins TRBV29-1 to TRBJ2-7, with D possibly being TRBD1 (5 bases). Looked up from germline, CDR1 is SQVTM and CDR2 is ANQGSEA. This CDR3 has 14 residues. Trimming shortened V by 4 bases and J by 1 base, and 14 bases separated the two germline ends. This chain's CDR3 is CSVVGARVSYEQYF. The DNA of the CDR3 is TGCAGCGTTGTAGGGGCCAGGGTATCCTACGAGCAGTACTTC.

This chain joins TRBV11-3 and TRBJ2-3; the D is unclear. The CDR3 runs 13 residues. V lost 3 bases and J lost 3, with 7 bases in between. Germline values: CDR1 SGHNT, CDR2 YENEEA. This CDR3 is CASSFTPTDTQYF. In nucleotides, the CDR3 is TGTGCCAGCAGCTTCACTCCGACAGATACGCAGTATTTT.

CDR3 bases: TGCGCCAGCAGCTTGGACAGGGACGCTGGAAACACCATATATTTT. It yields the protein CASSLDRDAGNTIYF. The chain employs TRBV5-1 and TRBJ1-3; D perhaps matches TRBD1 (6 bases). This CDR3 spans 15 amino acids. Germline V gene lookup returns CDR1 SGHRS and CDR2 YFSETQ. V lost 0 bases and J 2 bases, leaving 9 bases between the germline ends.

The chain joins TRBV9 to TRBJ1-4; a possible D gene is TRBD1 (5 bases). This CDR3 is 14 amino acids long. Germline V lookup: CDR1 SGDLS, CDR2 YYNGEE. Trimming stripped 0 bases from V and 10 bases from J, with 13 bases between. Written as DNA, the CDR3 is TGTGCCAGCAGCGTAGATACCGGACAAGGAAAACTGTTTTTT. Translating it yields CASSVDTGQGKLFF.

The V and J genes are TRBV7-3 and TRBJ2-5; TRBD1 agrees at 9 bases. CDR1 SGHTA and CDR2 FQGTGA come from the germline V gene. CDR3 length: 15 residues. The trim removed 5 bases at V and 5 bases at J, leaving 9 bases unmatched. The CDR3 region is CASSQGTGSMETQYF. The CDR3 nucleotides are TGTGCCAGCAGCCAAGGGACAGGGAGCATGGAGACCCAGTACTTC.

This chain joins TRBV30 and TRBJ2-1; 11 nucleotides line up with TRBD2. The CDR3 is 15 amino acids. CDR1 is GTSNPN, CDR2 SVGIG, per germline (reference sequence). Trimming cost V 0 bases and J 12 bases; bases outside gene matches: 10. CDR3 DNA sequence: TGTGCCTGGAGTGTACCTAGCGGGAGGTTCGGGGGGCAGTTCTTC. It translates to CAWSVPSGRFGGQFF.

With respect to this clone: Germline is not matched at one junction end, which may reflect a read error. The V call is TRBV15, the J call TRBJ2-6, with TRBD1 as a possible D gene (5 bases). This CDR3 is built from 16 residues. Germline assignment: CDR1 LNHNV and CDR2 YYDKDF (reference sequence). This CDR3 reads CATDGRLSSGANVLTF. CDR3 in DNA: TGTGCCACTGATGGACGGCTAAGCTCTGGGGCCAACGTCCTGACCTTC.

The chain couples TRBV7-9 to TRBJ1-2; TRBD1 matches 7 bases. CDR3 length: 15 residues. Germline-derived CDR1 and CDR2 are SEHNR and FQNEAQ (reference sequence). The V gene end was trimmed by 5 bases and the J gene end by 7 bases; junction bases not matched to a gene: 13. CDR3 nucleotide sequence: TGTGCCAGCAGCCGACCGGGACAGCTCTTATTTGGCTACACCTTC. This encodes CASSRPGQLLFGYTF.

This clone was seen once. V gene TRBV25-1 combines with J gene TRBJ2-7; tentative D call: TRBD1 (6 bases). With 0 bases removed from V and 5 bases from J, the gap between germline ends came to 11 bases. The CDR3 runs 14 residues. Germline CDR1 MGHDK, CDR2 SYGVNS. CDR3 in DNA: TGTGCCAGCAGTGAATATATACAGGGAAACGAGCAGTACTTC. The encoded protein is CASSEYIQGNEQYF.

J is TRBJ1-2 and V is TRBV19; TRBD1 is a possible D gene (5 bases). Germline CDR1 LNHDA, CDR2 SQIVND (reference sequence). This CDR3 region has 12 residues. Trimming shortened V by 6 bases and J by 8 bases, and 13 bases separated the two germline ends. The CDR3 reads CASSRDFSGYTF. The CDR3, as DNA: TGTGCCAGTAGCCGGGACTTTTCGGGCTACACCTTC.